The present T cell receptor beta chain was sequenced within a study of tumor and adjacent non-tumor tissue in lung cancer. Study as a whole: The cohort had about a dozen adenocarcinoma, a couple of squamous cell and 1 small cell patients.

This sample's RNA came from whole unsorted tissue. In the case of this clonotype: The antigen remains unidentified.

Germline assignment: CDR1 MNHNS and CDR2 SASEGT. The CDR3 contains 13 residues. A modified ARM-PCR protocol with three rounds of nested PCR amplified TCRbeta. TCRdb redid the calling of the multiplex PCR reads with MiXCR, one entry per CDR3 protein. The sample includes about 82,000 distinct CDR3 sequences, 77% of them seen just once. Regarding the study as a whole: In normal lung, the top 100 clones were significantly more dominant than in tumor. Significantly higher TCR diversity was found in tumor than normal lung.

The TCR comes from a woman between 45 and 65 years old with non-small cell lung cancer. Sequencing used lung tumor tissue. This chain links TRBV6-1 with TRBJ2-5; D gene uncertain. The chain's CDR3 is CVTSGRIQETQYF. Here the CDR3 DNA reads TGTGTCACCTCAGGACGGATACAAGAGACCCAGTACTTC.